These 27 T cell receptor beta chains were all obtained from the same sample, sequenced in a study of T-cell reconstitution after alpha-beta-depleted transplantation in children. TCRbeta library preparation incorporated unique molecular identifiers. TCRdb independently ran MiXCR on the PCR reads; one entry per CDR3 protein. Counted here are 360,000 or so distinct CDR3 sequences, about a fifth occurring once; the ten biggest clones make up around 4%. The sequencing used PBMCs from the stem cell graft donor, collected from the stem cell graft. The receptor source for this set is a human donor who donated a stem cell graft to a child with acute myeloid leukemia.

This clonotype was counted between two and nine times. The chain carries TRBV5-1 and TRBJ2-1, with 15 nucleotides matching TRBD2. V shed 2 bases, J shed 9 bases, and the junction held 9 bases outside the gene matches. The length of the CDR3 is 17 residues. The germline V gene has CDR1 SGHRS and CDR2 YFSETQ. CDR3 nucleotide sequence: TGCGCCAGCAGCTTACGACCCGGGACTAGCGGGAGGCCTGAGCAGTTCTTC. This sequence encodes CASSLRPGTSGRPEQFF.

A few counts support this clonotype. The V and J genes are TRBV2 and TRBJ1-5; D unresolved. The V gene's germline CDR1 is SNHLY and CDR2 FYNNEI. The length of the CDR3 is 15 residues. The V gene lost 1 base and the J gene lost 6 bases, with 13 bases spanning the gap. CDR3 coding DNA: TGTGCCAGCAGTGAAGATGCGGGTTTTAGTCAGCCCCAGCATTTT. It yields the protein CASSEDAGFSQPQHF.

The chain combines TRBV27 with TRBJ2-2; TRBD1 agrees at 10 bases. The CDR3 is made up of 17 amino acids. Germline lookup yields CDR1 MNHEY and CDR2 SMNVEV (reference sequence). Trimming removed 3 bases from V and 4 bases from J; junction bases left unmatched: 8. CDR3 coding DNA: TGTGCCAGCAGTTTGGGGCGAGGGACAGGGGTCACCGGGGAGCTGTTTTTT. Amino acids: CASSLGRGTGVTGELFF.

The V gene is TRBV12-3 or TRBV12-4, the J gene TRBJ2-1, with D tentatively TRBD2 (6 bases). V lost 8 bases, J lost 5 bases, and 16 bases lay in between. There are 14 residues in the CDR3. The CDR3 nucleotides read TGTGCCAGCGCGTCGTGGGGGGAGAACAATGAGCAGTTCTTC. It encodes CASASWGENNEQFF.

The chain uses TRBV11-3 and TRBJ2-2; 9 bases align to TRBD1. This CDR3 has 17 residues. CDR1 SGHNT and CDR2 YENEEA come from the germline V gene. J lost 4 bases, V lost 1 base, and 7 bases had no gene match. The CDR3 reads CASSLAPGQGATGELFF. CDR3 DNA sequence: TGTGCCAGCAGCTTAGCTCCGGGACAGGGAGCCACCGGGGAGCTGTTTTTT.

The CDR3 here is CATLTGWPQETQYF. The CDR3 DNA reads TGTGCCACCTTGACAGGGTGGCCCCAAGAGACCCAGTACTTC. The chain is built from TRBV3-1 and TRBJ2-5; 7 nucleotides line up with TRBD1. Looked up from germline, CDR1 is LGHDT and CDR2 is YNNKEL (reference sequence). V gave up 10 bases and J gave up 1 base; unmatched junction bases: 9. This CDR3 has 14 amino acids.

This clonotype appeared a few times. The V gene is TRBV20-1, the J gene TRBJ2-3; the D gene is possibly TRBD2 (5 bases). The CDR3 loop spans 15 amino acids. Germline V gives CDR1 DFQATT, CDR2 SNEGSKA (reference sequence). Trimming shortened V by 0 bases and J by 2 bases, and 12 bases separated the two germline ends. The CDR3 reads CSARDFGLYTDTQYF. CDR3 DNA sequence: TGCAGTGCTAGAGATTTTGGACTCTACACAGATACGCAGTATTTT.

This clonotype came up a few times. The J gene is TRBJ2-2, the V gene TRBV6-1; 11 nucleotides agree with TRBD2. From germline, CDR1 is MNHNS and CDR2 SASEGT. CDR3 length: 17 amino acids. V was clipped by 7 bases and J by 2 bases; unmatched bases: 9. This CDR3 reads CASKPPGLAANTGELFF. CDR3 sequence (DNA): TGTGCCAGCAAGCCCCCGGGACTAGCGGCTAACACCGGGGAGCTGTTTTTT.

There are a few counts of this clonotype. The chain has TRBV15 and TRBJ1-5; 8 bases are shared with TRBD1. The CDR3 covers 15 residues. V shed 0 bases, J shed 7 bases, and the junction held 5 bases outside the gene matches. The germline gives CDR1 LNHNV, CDR2 YYDKDF (reference sequence). The CDR3 DNA is TGTGCCACCAGCAGAGATGGACAGGGAGGCCAGCCCCAGCATTTT. The encoded protein is CATSRDGQGGQPQHF.

This clonotype was recorded a few times. This chain joins TRBV28 and TRBJ2-3; D might be TRBD1 (7 bases). Per the germline V gene, CDR1 is MDHEN and CDR2 is SYDVKM. There are 13 residues in the CDR3. The ends were cut back, 6 bases at V and 3 bases at J, with 10 bases in the middle. This chain's CDR3 is CASRTGRTDTQYF. The CDR3 nucleotides are TGTGCCAGCAGGACAGGGAGGACAGATACGCAGTATTTT.

The sample holds a few counts of this clonotype. V is TRBV2 and J is TRBJ2-7; D unclear. The CDR3 loop spans 13 amino acids. Trimming removed 3 bases from V and 5 bases from J, with 11 bases in between. Germline loops: CDR1 SNHLY, CDR2 FYNNEI. CDR3 loop: CASSEEWGNEQYF. For the CDR3, the DNA is TGTGCCAGCAGTGAGGAATGGGGAAACGAGCAGTACTTC.

The chain links TRBV12-3 or TRBV12-4 to TRBJ2-1; 7 bases align to TRBD2. The junction had 8 bases not matched to a gene; V was cut back by 4 bases and J by 5 bases. This CDR3 is 15 amino acids long. The CDR3 sequence: CASSSRAGLHNEQFF. For the CDR3, the DNA is TGTGCCAGCAGTTCCAGAGCGGGATTGCACAATGAGCAGTTCTTC.

This clonotype occurred a few times. Written as DNA, the CDR3 is TGCAGTGCTAGAGAGGGGGGTACAGATACCTACGAGCAGTACTTC. Translated: CSAREGGTDTYEQYF. V gene TRBV20-1 combines with J gene TRBJ2-7; possibly TRBD2 for D (6 bases). Germline CDR1 is DFQATT and CDR2 is SNEGSKA (reference sequence). The CDR3 contains 15 residues. V was trimmed by 0 bases and J by 2 bases, leaving 14 bases between them.

This clonotype appeared a few times. The V gene is TRBV15, the J gene TRBJ2-1; D possibly corresponds to TRBD2 (5 bases). The germline V gene encodes CDR1 LNHNV and CDR2 YYDKDF (reference sequence). Trimming removed 0 bases at V and 4 bases at J, with 19 bases between. The CDR3 loop spans 18 amino acids. CDR3 protein: CATSRDEGFTFKYNEQFF. Here the CDR3 DNA reads TGTGCCACCAGCAGAGATGAGGGATTCACGTTCAAATACAATGAGCAGTTCTTC.

This clonotype has more than one count but fewer than ten. This sequence joins TRBV7-2 and TRBJ2-1, with D tentatively TRBD1 (5 bases). Per germline, CDR1 SGHTA and CDR2 FQGNSA. The CDR3 covers 16 residues. Trimming took off 8 bases at V and 13 bases at J, with 30 bases between the two ends. The chain's CDR3 is CASAPVQASRVPTQFF. CDR3 bases: TGTGCCAGCGCCCCCGTACAGGCTTCTCGGGTCCCAACTCAGTTCTTC.

This clonotype has just a few counts. The chain couples TRBV10-3 to TRBJ1-5; D not resolved. This CDR3 comprises 14 residues. Trimming shortened V by 2 bases and J by 0 bases, and 5 bases separated the two germline ends. Germline values: CDR1 ENHRY, CDR2 SYGVKD. The CDR3 bases are TGTGCCATCAGTGAGGGGTATAGCAATCAGCCCCAGCATTTT. Protein sequence: CAISEGYSNQPQHF.

The sample holds one count of this clonotype. The chain couples TRBV7-9 to TRBJ1-5, with a weak D call TRBD1 (5 bases). CDR3 length equals 13 residues. Germline values: CDR1 SEHNR, CDR2 FQNEAQ (reference sequence). The germline V and J ends were trimmed by 5 bases and 6 bases, with 11 bases remaining between them. DNA of the CDR3: TGTGCCAGCAGCCCCATCGGGGGTCAGCCCCAGCATTTT. Encoded protein: CASSPIGGQPQHF.

This clonotype was picked up a small number of times. The chain joins TRBV18 to TRBJ2-7; 9 bases fit TRBD1. The CDR3 has 15 amino acids. V gave up 3 bases and J gave up 2 bases; unmatched junction bases: 5. Germline V gene sequence: CDR1 KGHSH, CDR2 LQKENI. The CDR3 loop reads CASSPGTGIPYEQYF. CDR3 nucleotide sequence: TGTGCCAGCTCACCCGGGACAGGGATACCCTACGAGCAGTACTTC. The full variable domain, with the rest looked up from reference TRBV18 and TRBJ2-7, is NAGVMQNPRHLVRRRGQEARLRCSPMKGHSHVYWYRQLPEEGLKFMVYLQKENIIDESGMPKERFSAEFPKEGPSILRIQQVVRGDSAAYFCASSPGTGIPYEQYFGPGTRLTVT.

This clonotype came up many times. The genes are TRBV20-1 and TRBJ2-7, with D possibly being TRBD2 (5 bases). CDR1 is DFQATT and CDR2 is SNEGSKA in the germline V gene (reference sequence). This CDR3 is built from 15 residues. V was trimmed by 0 bases and J by 0 bases, leaving 12 bases between them. CDR3 coding DNA: TGCAGTGCTAGAGATCTGAGCGGACTCTCCTACGAGCAGTACTTC. Translation: CSARDLSGLSYEQYF.

This clonotype was seen more than once but under ten times. This sequence joins TRBV20-1 and TRBJ2-7; D not certain. V was pared by 0 bases and J by 0 bases, with 12 bases between. In germline, CDR1 is DFQATT, CDR2 SNEGSKA (reference sequence). This CDR3 contains 15 residues. Here the CDR3 reads CSARDHRGNSYEQYF. CDR3 sequence (DNA): TGCAGTGCTAGAGATCACCGTGGGAACTCCTACGAGCAGTACTTC.

This clonotype was seen more than once but under ten times. The chain employs TRBV5-1 and TRBJ2-5; D is unresolved. Germline CDR1 SGHRS, CDR2 YFSETQ. Trimming shortened V by 0 bases and J by 2 bases, and 11 bases separated the two germline ends. This CDR3 has 15 residues. The DNA of the CDR3 is TGCGCCAGCAGCTTGGGATACGGGCAGCAAGAGACCCAGTACTTC. Protein product: CASSLGYGQQETQYF.

The chain combines TRBV28 with TRBJ1-2; D not certain. The CDR3 runs to 11 residues. Looked up from germline, CDR1 is MDHEN and CDR2 is SYDVKM. V lost 6 bases and J lost 8, with 10 bases in between. CDR3 DNA: TGTGCCAGCAGCCTCTTTACAGGCTACACCTTC. Residues: CASSLFTGYTF.

A few counts support this clonotype. The chain recombines TRBV24-1 with TRBJ2-1; D ambiguous. In germline, CDR1 is KGHDR, CDR2 SFDVKD. CDR3 length: 16 amino acids. Trimming took off 2 bases at V and 0 bases at J, with 10 bases between the two ends. The CDR3 loop reads CATSDSKLSSYNEQFF. In nucleotides, the CDR3 is TGTGCCACCAGTGATTCAAAGTTGAGCTCCTACAATGAGCAGTTCTTC.

This clonotype was picked up a small number of times. The chain uses TRBV7-9 and TRBJ2-7, with TRBD1 identical over 9 bases. V lost 6 bases to trimming and J lost 2 bases; unmatched junction nucleotides: 11. The CDR3 is 16 amino acids. The germline CDR1 and CDR2 sequences are SEHNR and FQNEAQ (reference sequence). This chain's CDR3 is CASSFQKGQGAYEQYF. CDR3 nucleotides: TGTGCCAGCAGTTTTCAAAAGGGACAGGGCGCCTACGAGCAGTACTTC.

The chain joins TRBV6-5 to TRBJ2-1; 10 bases map to TRBD2. The CDR3 runs 16 residues. Germline CDR1 reads MNHEY; CDR2 reads SVGAGI. V trimming: 0 bases; J trimming: 9 bases; junction bases outside the gene matches: 8. Written as DNA, the CDR3 is TGTGCCAGCAGTTACTCGGCTAGCGGGAGTTTTAGTGAGCAGTTCTTC. Translated, it gives CASSYSASGSFSEQFF.

This clonotype was detected only a few times. In DNA, the CDR3 is TGTGCCAGCAGCAGGACTAGCGGGAGTTTCAACGAGCAGTACTTC. Its protein is CASSRTSGSFNEQYF. The chain has TRBV28 and TRBJ2-7; 13 nucleotides match TRBD2. The CDR3 extends over 15 amino acids. The V and J ends lost 6 bases and 5 bases, in that order; junction bases with no gene match: 7. Germline V gene data show CDR1 as MDHEN and CDR2 as SYDVKM.

This rearrangement joins TRBV6-1 to TRBJ2-4; tentative D call: TRBD2 (6 bases). The germline CDR1 and CDR2 sequences are MNHNS and SASEGT. The CDR3 has 15 residues. The V end was cut by 8 bases, the J end by 0 bases, with 14 bases between. Here the CDR3 DNA reads TGTGCCAGCCGGGGACTTTCCGTAGCCAAAAACATTCAGTACTTC. It codes for CASRGLSVAKNIQYF.